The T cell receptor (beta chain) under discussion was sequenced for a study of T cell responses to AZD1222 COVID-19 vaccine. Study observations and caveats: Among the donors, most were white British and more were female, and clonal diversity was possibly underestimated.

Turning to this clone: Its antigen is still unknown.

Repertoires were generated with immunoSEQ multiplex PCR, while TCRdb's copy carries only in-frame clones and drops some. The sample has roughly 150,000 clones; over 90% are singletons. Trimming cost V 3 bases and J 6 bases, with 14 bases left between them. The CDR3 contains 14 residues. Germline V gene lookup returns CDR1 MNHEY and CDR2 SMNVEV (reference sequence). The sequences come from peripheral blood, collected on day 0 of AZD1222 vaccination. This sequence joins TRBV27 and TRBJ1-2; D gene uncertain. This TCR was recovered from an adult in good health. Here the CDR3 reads CASSFLSGFNGYTF. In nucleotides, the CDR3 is TGTGCCAGCAGTTTTTTGTCAGGATTTAATGGCTACACCTTC.